The text below deals with one T cell receptor (beta chain). The method was immunoSEQ multiplex PCR; TCRdb's version includes in-frame clones alone and lacks a portion of them. The data contain roughly 60,000 clones, 80% to 95% of them singletons. Germline V lookup: CDR1 SGHNT, CDR2 YYREEE (reference sequence). The CDR3 runs 18 residues. Trimming took 4 bases from V and 9 from J; bases not matched to a gene: 19. The data are from a study of T cell changes during pregnancy in multiple sclerosis. The V gene is TRBV5-4, the J gene TRBJ2-1; 10 bases agree with TRBD2. This TCR was recovered from a female donor with multiple sclerosis, enrolled in a pregnancy study. Source: peripheral blood, taken in the second trimester of pregnancy. The CDR3 DNA is TGTGCCAGCAGCAACCCTACTCTACTAGCGGGAATCGTAGGTGAGCAGTTCTTC. It is translated as CASSNPTLLAGIVGEQFF. The full variable domain, its missing parts supplied by reference TRBV5-4 and TRBJ2-1, is ETGVTQSPTHLIKTRGQQVTLRCSSQSGHNTVSWYQQALGQGPQFIFQYYREEENGRGNFPPRFSGLQFPNYSSELNVNALELDDSALYLCASSNPTLLAGIVGEQFFGPGTRLTVL.